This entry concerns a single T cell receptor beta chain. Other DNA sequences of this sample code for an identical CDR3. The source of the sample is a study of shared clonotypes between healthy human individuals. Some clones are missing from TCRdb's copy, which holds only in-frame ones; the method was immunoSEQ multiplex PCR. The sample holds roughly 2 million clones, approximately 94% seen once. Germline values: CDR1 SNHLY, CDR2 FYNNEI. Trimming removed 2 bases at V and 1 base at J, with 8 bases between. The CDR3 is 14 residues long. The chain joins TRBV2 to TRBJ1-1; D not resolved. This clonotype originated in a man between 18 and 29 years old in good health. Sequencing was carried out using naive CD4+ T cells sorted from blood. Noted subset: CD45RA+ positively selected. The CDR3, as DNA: TGTGCCAGCAGTGAACGACTGCCGAACACTGAAGCTTTCTTT. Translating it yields CASSERLPNTEAFF.